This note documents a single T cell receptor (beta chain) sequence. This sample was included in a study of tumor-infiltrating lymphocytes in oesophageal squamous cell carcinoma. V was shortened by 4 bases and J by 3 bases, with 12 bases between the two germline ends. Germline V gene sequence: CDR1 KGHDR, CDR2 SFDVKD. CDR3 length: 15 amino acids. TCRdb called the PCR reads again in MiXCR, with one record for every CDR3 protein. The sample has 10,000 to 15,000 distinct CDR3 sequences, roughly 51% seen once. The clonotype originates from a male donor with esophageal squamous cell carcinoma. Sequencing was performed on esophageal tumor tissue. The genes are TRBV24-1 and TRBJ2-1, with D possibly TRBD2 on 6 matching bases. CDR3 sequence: CATSERRDHYNEQFF. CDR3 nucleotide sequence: TGTGCCACCAGTGAAAGGCGGGATCACTACAATGAGCAGTTCTTC.